The source of this T cell receptor (beta chain) is a study of T-cell memory formation after mild COVID-19. Looking at the study overall: In these data, TCR clusters were largely donor specific. General study results and limits: Confirmation of SARS-CoV-2 specificity was lacking for second-wave clones peaking day 37.

Many counts were recorded for this clonotype. The antigen remains unidentified. The V end lost 4 bases, the J end lost 3 bases, and 8 bases lay between the germline ends. Looked up from germline, CDR1 is SGHRS and CDR2 is YFSETQ. The CDR3 extends over 12 amino acids. MiXCR, applied by TCRdb to the 5' RACE reads, yields one record per CDR3 protein. The table has some 440,000 distinct CDR3 sequences, about 23% seen once; the top ten hold roughly an eighth. The clonotype was recovered from an adult woman who had mild COVID-19 (a few samples of this study predate the infection). Cell type and time point are not known. The chain joins TRBV5-1 to TRBJ2-7; unclear D gene. The sequencing sample was made of PBMCs or a T cell subset sorted from them (not recorded which). The CDR3 sequence is CASSGEDYEQYF. In DNA form, the CDR3 reads TGCGCCAGCAGCGGCGAAGACTACGAGCAGTACTTC.